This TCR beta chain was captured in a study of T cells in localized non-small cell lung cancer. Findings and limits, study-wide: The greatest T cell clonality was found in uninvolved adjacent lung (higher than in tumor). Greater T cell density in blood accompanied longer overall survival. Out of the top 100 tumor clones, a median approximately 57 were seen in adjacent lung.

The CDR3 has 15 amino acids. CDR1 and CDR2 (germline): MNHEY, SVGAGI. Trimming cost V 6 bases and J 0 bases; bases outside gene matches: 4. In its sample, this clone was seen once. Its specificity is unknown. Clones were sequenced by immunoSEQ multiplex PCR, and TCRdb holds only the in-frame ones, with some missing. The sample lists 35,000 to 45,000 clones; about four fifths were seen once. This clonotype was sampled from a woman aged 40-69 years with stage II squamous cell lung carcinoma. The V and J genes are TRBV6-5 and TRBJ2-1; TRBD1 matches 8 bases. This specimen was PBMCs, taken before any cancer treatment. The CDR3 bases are TGTGCCAGCAGGAATGGACAGGGCTCCTACAATGAGCAGTTCTTC. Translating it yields CASRNGQGSYNEQFF.